This T cell receptor (beta chain) comes out of a study of cytomegalovirus exposure and HLA in healthy donors. Study-wide context: Genotyping showed 81% of hundreds of donors falling in the Caucasian-associated ancestry cluster.

Primers: 60 Vbeta forward and 13 Jbeta reverse. Measured with immunoSEQ multiplex PCR; TCRdb has only the in-frame clones, and not every one. The sample records over 150,000 clones, 75% being singletons. This receptor was taken from a male donor in good health and CMV-seronegative. Sequenced input: PBMCs.

CDR3 sequence (DNA): TGTGCCAGCAGCGGACGGGACAGGGGGCATGGTGAGCAGTACTTC. This codes for CASSGRDRGHGEQYF. The V and J genes are TRBV9 and TRBJ2-7, with TRBD1 matching over 12 bases. The germline CDR1 and CDR2 sequences are SGDLS and YYNGEE. The CDR3 runs 15 residues. J gave up 7 bases and V 3 bases, and 8 bases lay outside the gene matches. The full variable domain, in which reference TRBV9 and TRBJ2-7 provide the parts outside the CDR3, is DSGVTQTPKHLITATGQRVTLRCSPRSGDLSVYWYQQSLDQGLQFLIQYYNGEERAKGNILERFSAQQFPDLHSELNLSSLELGDSALYFCASSGRDRGHGEQYFGPGTRLTVT.